Listed below are T cell receptor beta chains from one sample, sequenced in a study of blood T cell repertoires in COVID-19. Generated by immunoSEQ multiplex PCR, the TCRdb table keeps only in-frame clones and is missing some. Here the sample spans 25,000 to 35,000 clones, around 85% being singletons. Input material: peripheral blood. The receptor source for this set is a man older than 75 with active COVID-19. Each CDR3 is given with its conserved first and last residue. The D gene is left open where the match is weak. Part of the rows lack a size; the others show once, few, many or a class for expanded clones.

v_call: TRBV2
d_call: -
j_call: TRBJ1-2
clone_size: -
cdr3_aa: CASGGADSYGYTF
cdr3_nt: TGTGCCAGCGGGGGGGCAGACAGCTATGGCTACACCTTC

v_call: TRBV19
d_call: TRBD1
j_call: TRBJ1-4
clone_size: once
cdr3_aa: CASSFGRGSTSWTNEKLFF
cdr3_nt: TGTGCCAGTAGTTTTGGCAGGGGGTCAACCTCGTGGACTAATGAAAAACTGTTTTTT

v_call: TRBV5-5
d_call: -
j_call: TRBJ2-3
clone_size: -
cdr3_aa: CASGGTGRDTQYF
cdr3_nt: TGTGCCAGCGGGGGGACGGGGCGAGATACGCAGTATTTT

v_call: TRBV19
d_call: TRBD1
j_call: TRBJ2-3
clone_size: -
cdr3_aa: CASSIKDRGHVDTQYF
cdr3_nt: TGTGCCAGTAGTATCAAGGACAGGGGGCATGTAGATACGCAGTATTTT

v_call: TRBV4-1
d_call: TRBD2
j_call: TRBJ2-3
clone_size: -
cdr3_aa: CASSQPGLGTDTQYF
cdr3_nt: TGCGCCAGCAGCCAGCCGGGACTAGGGACAGATACGCAGTATTTT

v_call: TRBV28
d_call: -
j_call: TRBJ2-2
clone_size: -
cdr3_aa: CASSLSGGPSTGELFF
cdr3_nt: TGTGCCAGCAGTTTATCCGGGGGGCCGAGCACCGGGGAGCTGTTTTTT

v_call: TRBV25-1
d_call: -
j_call: TRBJ1-2
clone_size: -
cdr3_aa: CASRAGNYGYTF
cdr3_nt: TGTGCCAGCAGGGCAGGCAACTATGGCTACACCTTC

v_call: TRBV5-1
d_call: -
j_call: TRBJ2-7
clone_size: -
cdr3_aa: CASSLVQGVGEQYF
cdr3_nt: TGCGCCAGCAGCTTGGTCCAGGGCGTCGGCGAGCAGTACTTC

v_call: TRBV14
d_call: TRBD2
j_call: TRBJ2-1
clone_size: -
cdr3_aa: CASSRTGTSGFNEQFF
cdr3_nt: TGTGCCAGCAGCCGGACCGGGACTAGCGGTTTCAATGAGCAGTTCTTC

v_call: TRBV18
d_call: -
j_call: TRBJ1-1
clone_size: -
cdr3_aa: CASSPAGGTEAFF
cdr3_nt: TGTGCCAGCTCACCCGCGGGGGGCACTGAAGCTTTCTTT

v_call: TRBV5-6
d_call: TRBD2
j_call: TRBJ2-2
clone_size: -
cdr3_aa: CASSSGLAGVNTGELFF
cdr3_nt: TGTGCCAGCAGCTCGGGACTAGCGGGGGTGAACACCGGGGAGCTGTTTTTT